A single sample gave rise to the 9 T cell receptor beta chains below, sequenced in a study of blood T cell repertoires in COVID-19. TCRdb keeps only in-frame clones here, not all; method: immunoSEQ multiplex PCR. This sample has roughly 130,000 clones, with 75% to 85% found just once. The sample taken for sequencing was peripheral blood. The receptors stem from a woman in her seventies with COVID-19, enrolled during active disease.

The chain couples TRBV3-1 (or the pseudogene TRBV3-2) to TRBJ1-4; D is uncertain. CDR3 length equals 18 residues. Germline V gene lookup returns CDR1 LGHDT and CDR2 YNNKEL (reference sequence). Between the trimmed V and J ends, which lost 6 bases and 0 bases, there was a span of 20 bases. The CDR3 spells CASSHGWAGTATNEKLFF. In DNA form, the CDR3 reads TGTGCCAGCAGTCATGGTTGGGCAGGTACTGCAACTAATGAAAAACTGTTTTTT.

The J gene is TRBJ2-5, the V gene TRBV16; D is perhaps TRBD2 (6 bases). CDR3 length: 16 residues. CDR1 KGHSY and CDR2 FQNENV come from the germline V gene. V was shortened by 5 bases and J by 1 base, with 17 bases between the two germline ends. The CDR3 loop is CASSTPYRGSQETQYF. Here the CDR3 DNA reads TGTGCCAGCAGCACTCCCTATCGGGGGAGCCAAGAGACCCAGTACTTC.

The table lists this clone with a count of one. A junction end diverges from the germline sequence, so it may reflect a read error. The chain joins TRBV20-1 to TRBJ2-4, with 9 bases aligning to TRBD1. Germline CDR1 is DFQATT and CDR2 is SNEGSKA (reference sequence). This CDR3 is 11 amino acids long. CDR3 amino acids: CSARADRGNDF. The DNA of the CDR3 is TGCAGTGCTAGGGCCGACAGGGGGAATGACTTC.

This sequence joins TRBV30 and TRBJ1-5; D unclear. CDR1 is GTSNPN and CDR2 is SVGIG in the germline V gene (reference sequence). The CDR3 is 12 residues long. Deletions cut 1 base from V and 6 bases from J, with 7 bases between. In DNA, the CDR3 is TGTGCCTGGAGTGATCTCGGTCAGCCCCAGCATTTT. Protein: CAWSDLGQPQHF.

The J gene is TRBJ1-5, the V gene TRBV10-3; TRBD1 matches 8 bases. Germline lookup yields CDR1 ENHRY and CDR2 SYGVKD. Unmatched junction bases numbered 7, after V lost 2 bases and J lost 7 bases. This CDR3 region has 15 residues. The CDR3 is CAISERQGSAQPQHF. DNA for the CDR3: TGTGCCATCAGTGAGCGACAGGGGTCGGCGCAGCCCCAGCATTTT.

The rearrangement links TRBV19 to TRBJ1-2, with 9 bases aligning to TRBD1. The CDR3 runs to 15 residues. CDR1 is LNHDA, CDR2 SQIVND, per germline (reference sequence). Unmatched junction bases numbered 9, after V lost 5 bases and J lost 5 bases. Here the CDR3 reads CASSRGTGLKYGYTF. The DNA for the CDR3 is TGTGCCAGTAGTCGCGGGACAGGGCTTAAATATGGCTACACCTTC.

This clone was counted only a few times. This chain joins TRBV2 and TRBJ1-4; D is unresolved. Trimming stripped 3 bases from V and 0 bases from J, with 8 bases between. CDR3 length equals 15 residues. The germline gives CDR1 SNHLY, CDR2 FYNNEI. CDR3 in amino acids: CASSDYGATNEKLFF. The CDR3 DNA reads TGTGCCAGCAGTGATTACGGGGCAACTAATGAAAAACTGTTTTTT.

This clone was seen a handful of times. V usage is TRBV28 and J usage is TRBJ1-2; 8 bases are shared with TRBD1. The CDR3 sequence is 14 residues long. V was pared by 2 bases and J by 5 bases, with 4 bases of the junction left unmatched. Germline V lookup: CDR1 MDHEN, CDR2 SYDVKM. DNA for the CDR3: TGTGCCAGCAGTTTAGGGACAGGACTTTATGGCTACACCTTC. Translated: CASSLGTGLYGYTF.

The V call is TRBV5-1, the J call TRBJ1-1, with 11 bases identical to TRBD1. Germline V lookup: CDR1 SGHRS, CDR2 YFSETQ. Trimming at V came to 2 bases and at J to 0 bases, leaving 3 bases not matched to a gene. CDR3 length equals 16 residues. CDR3 nucleotides: TGCGCCAGCAGCTTCGGGACAGGGGGTTTGAACACTGAAGCTTTCTTT. As protein: CASSFGTGGLNTEAFF.